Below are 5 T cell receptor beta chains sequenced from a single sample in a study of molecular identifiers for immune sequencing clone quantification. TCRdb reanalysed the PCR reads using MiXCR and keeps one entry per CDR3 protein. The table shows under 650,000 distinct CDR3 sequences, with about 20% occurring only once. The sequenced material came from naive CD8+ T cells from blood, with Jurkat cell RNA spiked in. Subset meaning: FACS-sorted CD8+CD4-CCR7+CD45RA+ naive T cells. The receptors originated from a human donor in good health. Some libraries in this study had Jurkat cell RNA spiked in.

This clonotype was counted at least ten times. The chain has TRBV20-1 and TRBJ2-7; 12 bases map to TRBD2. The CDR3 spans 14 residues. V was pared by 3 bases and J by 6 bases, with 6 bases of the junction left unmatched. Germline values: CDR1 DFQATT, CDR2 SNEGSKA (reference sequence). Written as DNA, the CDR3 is TGCAGTGCTAGTGGCGGACTAGCGGGATCCGAGCAGTACTTC. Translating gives CSASGGLAGSEQYF.

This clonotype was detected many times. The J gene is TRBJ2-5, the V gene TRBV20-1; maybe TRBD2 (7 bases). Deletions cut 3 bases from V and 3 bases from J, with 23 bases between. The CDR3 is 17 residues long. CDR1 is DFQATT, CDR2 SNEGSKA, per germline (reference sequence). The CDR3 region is CSARGLGGALRKETQYF. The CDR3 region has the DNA TGCAGTGCTAGGGGGTTAGGGGGGGCGTTGAGAAAAGAGACCCAGTACTTC.

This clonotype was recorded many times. CDR3 sequence: CASSLRDSIYEQYF. The DNA for the CDR3 is TGTGCCAGCTCGCTCCGGGACAGTATTTACGAGCAGTACTTC. V is TRBV6-5 and J is TRBJ2-7; 7 nucleotides agree with TRBD1. V was clipped by 8 bases and J by 4 bases; unmatched bases: 11. Germline V lookup: CDR1 MNHEY, CDR2 SVGAGI. There are 14 residues in the CDR3.

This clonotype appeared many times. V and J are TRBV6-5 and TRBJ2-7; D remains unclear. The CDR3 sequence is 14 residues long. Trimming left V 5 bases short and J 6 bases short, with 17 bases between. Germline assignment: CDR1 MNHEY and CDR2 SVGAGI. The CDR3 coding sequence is TGTGCCAGCAGTGGGTCCAGGAACTTGGGCGAGCAGTACTTC. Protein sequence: CASSGSRNLGEQYF.

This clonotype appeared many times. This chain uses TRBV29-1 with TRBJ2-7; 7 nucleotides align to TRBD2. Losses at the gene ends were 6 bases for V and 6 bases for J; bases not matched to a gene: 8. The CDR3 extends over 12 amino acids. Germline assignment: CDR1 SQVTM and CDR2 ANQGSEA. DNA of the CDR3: TGCAGCGTCCCCTCCAGGGAGGGCGAGCAGTACTTC. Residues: CSVPSREGEQYF.